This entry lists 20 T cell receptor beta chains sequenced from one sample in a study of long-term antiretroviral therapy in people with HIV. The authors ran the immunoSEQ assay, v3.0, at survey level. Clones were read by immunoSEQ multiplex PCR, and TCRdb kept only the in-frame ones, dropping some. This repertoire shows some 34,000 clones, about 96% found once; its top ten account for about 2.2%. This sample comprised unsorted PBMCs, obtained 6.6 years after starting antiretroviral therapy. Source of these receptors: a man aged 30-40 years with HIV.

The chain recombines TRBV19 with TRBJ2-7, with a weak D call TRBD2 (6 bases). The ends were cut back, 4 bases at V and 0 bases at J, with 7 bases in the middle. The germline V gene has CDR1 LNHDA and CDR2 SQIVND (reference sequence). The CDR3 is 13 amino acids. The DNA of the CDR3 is TGTGCCAGTAGTAGGGGACTCTCCTACGAGCAGTACTTC. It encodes CASSRGLSYEQYF.

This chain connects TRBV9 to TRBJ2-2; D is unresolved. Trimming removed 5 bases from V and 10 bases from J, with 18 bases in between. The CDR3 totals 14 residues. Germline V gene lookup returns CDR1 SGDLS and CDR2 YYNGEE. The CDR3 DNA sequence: TGTGCCAGCAGTTCCCGGGTGCTAGGTTCGGAGCTGTTTTTT. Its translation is CASSSRVLGSELFF. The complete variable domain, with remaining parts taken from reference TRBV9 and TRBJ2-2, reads DSGVTQTPKHLITATGQRVTLRCSPRSGDLSVYWYQQSLDQGLQFLIQYYNGEERAKGNILERFSAQQFPDLHSELNLSSLELGDSALYFCASSSRVLGSELFFGEGSRLTVL.

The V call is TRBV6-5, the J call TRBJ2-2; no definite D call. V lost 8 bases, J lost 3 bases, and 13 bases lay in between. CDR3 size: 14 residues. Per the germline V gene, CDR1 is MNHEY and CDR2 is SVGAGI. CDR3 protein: CASGASWDTGELFF. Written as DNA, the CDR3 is TGTGCCAGCGGCGCTAGTTGGGACACCGGGGAGCTGTTTTTT.

The CDR3 loop is CASSDAGANVLTF. The CDR3 DNA reads as TGTGCCAGCAGTGACGCCGGGGCCAACGTCCTGACTTTC. The V gene is TRBV6-4, the J gene TRBJ2-6; D not resolved. Trimming removed 2 bases from V and 4 bases from J, with 3 bases in between. The CDR3 is 13 residues long. CDR1 and CDR2 (germline): MRHNA, SNTAGT.

The chain's CDR3 is CASSQEKGGQSQPQHF. In DNA form, the CDR3 reads TGTGCCAGCAGCCAAGAGAAGGGGGGCCAGTCCCAGCCCCAGCATTTT. This rearrangement joins TRBV4-2 to TRBJ1-5; D is possibly TRBD1 (6 bases). V shed 0 bases and J shed 7 bases, with 16 bases lying between them. This CDR3 is 16 amino acids long. Germline-derived CDR1 and CDR2 are LGHNA and YNFKEQ.

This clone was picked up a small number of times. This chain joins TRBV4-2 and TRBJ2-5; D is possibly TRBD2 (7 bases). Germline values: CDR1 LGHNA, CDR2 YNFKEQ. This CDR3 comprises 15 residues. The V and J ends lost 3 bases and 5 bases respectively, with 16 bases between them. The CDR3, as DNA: TGTGCCAGCAGCCATGGAGACGGGGGGCCGGAGACCCAGTACTTC. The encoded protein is CASSHGDGGPETQYF.

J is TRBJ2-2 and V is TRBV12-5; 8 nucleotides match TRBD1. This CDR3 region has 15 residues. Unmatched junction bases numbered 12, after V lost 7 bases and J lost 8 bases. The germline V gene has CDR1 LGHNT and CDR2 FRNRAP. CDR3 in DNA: TGTGCTAGTGTAGGTCACAGGGGGGTCCCTGGGGAGCTGTTTTTT. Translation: CASVGHRGVPGELFF.

Written as DNA, the CDR3 is TGTGCCAGCAGCTCTCGACTAGCGAATGAGCAGTTCTTC. Its protein product is CASSSRLANEQFF. This sequence joins TRBV7-3 and TRBJ2-1; TRBD2 agrees at 8 bases. Looked up from germline, CDR1 is SGHTA and CDR2 is FQGTGA. The CDR3 covers 13 residues. The junction had 3 bases not matched to a gene; V was cut back by 4 bases and J by 7 bases. The whole variable domain, remainder taken from reference TRBV7-3 and TRBJ2-1, is GAGVSQTPSNKVTEKGKYVELRCDPISGHTALYWYRQSLGQGPEFLIYFQGTGAADDSGLPNDRFFAVRPEGSVSTLKIQRTERGDSAVYLCASSSRLANEQFFGPGTRLTVL.

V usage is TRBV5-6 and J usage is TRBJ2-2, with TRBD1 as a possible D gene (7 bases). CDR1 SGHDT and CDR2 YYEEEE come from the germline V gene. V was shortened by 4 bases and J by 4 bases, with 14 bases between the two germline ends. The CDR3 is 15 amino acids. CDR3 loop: CASSPGGFRTGELFF. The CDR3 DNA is TGTGCCAGCAGCCCAGGGGGGTTTCGCACCGGGGAGCTGTTTTTT.

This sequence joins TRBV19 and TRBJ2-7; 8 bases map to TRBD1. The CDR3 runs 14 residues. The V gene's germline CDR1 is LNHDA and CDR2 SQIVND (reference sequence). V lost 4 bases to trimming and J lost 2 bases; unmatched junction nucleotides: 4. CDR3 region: CASSTDRGPYEQYF. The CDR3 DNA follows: TGTGCCAGTAGTACCGACAGGGGACCCTACGAGCAGTACTTC. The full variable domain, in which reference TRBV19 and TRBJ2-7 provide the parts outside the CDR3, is DGGITQSPKYLFRKEGQNVTLSCEQNLNHDAMYWYRQDPGQGLRLIYYSQIVNDFQKGDIAEGYSVSREKKESFPLTVTSAQKNPTAFYLCASSTDRGPYEQYFGPGTRLTVT.

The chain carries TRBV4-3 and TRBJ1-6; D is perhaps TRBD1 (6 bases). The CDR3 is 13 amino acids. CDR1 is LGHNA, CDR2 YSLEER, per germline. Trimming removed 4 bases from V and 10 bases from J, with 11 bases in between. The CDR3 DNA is TGCGCCAGCAGCCTGGTACAGGGATCACCCCTCCACTTT. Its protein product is CASSLVQGSPLHF.

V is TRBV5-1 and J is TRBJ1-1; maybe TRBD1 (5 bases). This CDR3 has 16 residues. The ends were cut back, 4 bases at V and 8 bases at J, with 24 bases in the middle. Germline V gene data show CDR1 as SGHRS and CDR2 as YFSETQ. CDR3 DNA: TGCGCCAGCAGCAGTGACAGCACCATTATTTCCGACGAAGCTTTCTTT. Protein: CASSSDSTIISDEAFF.

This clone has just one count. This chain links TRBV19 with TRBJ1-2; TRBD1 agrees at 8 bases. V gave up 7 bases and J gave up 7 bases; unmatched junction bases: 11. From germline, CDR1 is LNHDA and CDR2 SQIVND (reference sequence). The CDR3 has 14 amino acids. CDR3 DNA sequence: TGTGCCAGTACCCCCGGGACAGGCGCAGGTGGCTACACCTTC. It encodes CASTPGTGAGGYTF.

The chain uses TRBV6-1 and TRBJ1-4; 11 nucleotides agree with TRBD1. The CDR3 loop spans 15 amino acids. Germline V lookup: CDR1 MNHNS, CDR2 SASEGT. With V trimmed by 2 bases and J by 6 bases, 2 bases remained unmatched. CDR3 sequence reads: CASSEPGQGDEKLFF. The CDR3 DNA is TGTGCCAGCAGTGAACCGGGACAGGGGGATGAAAAACTGTTTTTT.

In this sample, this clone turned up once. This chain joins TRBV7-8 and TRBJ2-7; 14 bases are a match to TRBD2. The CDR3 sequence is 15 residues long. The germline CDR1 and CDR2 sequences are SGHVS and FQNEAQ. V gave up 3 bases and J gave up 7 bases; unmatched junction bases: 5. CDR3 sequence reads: CASSLRLAGGGEQYF. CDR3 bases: TGTGCCAGCAGCTTGAGACTAGCGGGAGGGGGAGAGCAGTACTTC.

CDR3 DNA sequence: TGTGCCAGCAGCGTAGAACAGGGGGCCGCCTACGAGCAGTACTTC. Translating it yields CASSVEQGAAYEQYF. The V call is TRBV9, the J call TRBJ2-7; 9 nucleotides line up with TRBD1. Trimming removed 0 bases from V and 2 bases from J; junction bases left unmatched: 3. The germline V gene has CDR1 SGDLS and CDR2 YYNGEE. The CDR3 contains 15 residues.

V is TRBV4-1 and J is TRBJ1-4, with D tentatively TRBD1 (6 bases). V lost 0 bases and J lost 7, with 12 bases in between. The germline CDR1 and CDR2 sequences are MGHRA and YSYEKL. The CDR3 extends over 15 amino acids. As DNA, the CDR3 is TGCGCCAGCAGCCAAGATAGGGGAGGGGGTGAAAAACTGTTTTTT. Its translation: CASSQDRGGGEKLFF.

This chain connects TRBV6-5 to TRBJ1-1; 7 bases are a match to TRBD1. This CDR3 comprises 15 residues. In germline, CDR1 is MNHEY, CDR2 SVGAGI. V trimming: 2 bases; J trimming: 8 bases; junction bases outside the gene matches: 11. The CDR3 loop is CASSYDREGIPEAFF. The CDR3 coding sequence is TGTGCCAGCAGTTACGACAGGGAAGGGATTCCGGAAGCTTTCTTT.

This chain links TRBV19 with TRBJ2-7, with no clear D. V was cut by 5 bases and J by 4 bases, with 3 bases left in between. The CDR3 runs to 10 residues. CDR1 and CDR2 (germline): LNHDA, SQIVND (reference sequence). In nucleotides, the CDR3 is TGTGCCAGTAGTCCATACGAGCAGTACTTC. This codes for CASSPYEQYF. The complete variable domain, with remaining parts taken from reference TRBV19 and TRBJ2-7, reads DGGITQSPKYLFRKEGQNVTLSCEQNLNHDAMYWYRQDPGQGLRLIYYSQIVNDFQKGDIAEGYSVSREKKESFPLTVTSAQKNPTAFYLCASSPYEQYFGPGTRLTVT.

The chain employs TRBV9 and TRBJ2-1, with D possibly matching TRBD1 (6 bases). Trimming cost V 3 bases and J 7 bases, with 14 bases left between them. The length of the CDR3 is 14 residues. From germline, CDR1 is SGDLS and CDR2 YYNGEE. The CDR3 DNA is TGTGCCAGCAGCGACGCCTATAGGGGGAATGAGCAGTTCTTC. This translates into CASSDAYRGNEQFF.